These T cell receptor beta chains were read from a single sample in a study of vaccination effects on CD4 cells after COVID-19. Assay: immunoSEQ multiplex PCR; the TCRdb copy retains only in-frame clones and omits some. The top ten hold 1% to 1.5% of the sample, which has approximately 61,000 clones, around 78% seen once. Their antigens are not known. Specimen: CD4+ T cells from PBMCs cultured with HCoV-229E spike peptides, collected after COVID-19 vaccination. These TCRs come from a human donor who received a COVID-19 vaccine. Both conserved end residues are part of each CDR3. D genes are given only for firm matches. Where a row states a size, it is once, few, many or the class of an expanded clone; other rows omit it.

cdr3_nt	cdr3_aa	j_call	v_call	d_call	clone_size
TGTGCCAGCAGCACAAGCACAGGGGCGATTAACAATGAGCAGTTCTTC	CASSTSTGAINNEQFF	TRBJ2-1	TRBV7-3	TRBD1	-
TGCGCCAGCAGCTGGGGGACAGCCCCCCCGCAAGAGACCCAGTACTTC	CASSWGTAPPQETQYF	TRBJ2-5	TRBV5-1	TRBD1	-
TGCGCCAGCAGCCAAGATCTGAGTCTGGGGCTGCCCCAGCATTTT	CASSQDLSLGLPQHF	TRBJ1-5	TRBV4-3	-	-
TGTGCCAGCAGCTTAGCCCCAGGAAACACCATATATTTT	CASSLAPGNTIYF	TRBJ1-3	TRBV7-8	-	-
TGTGCCAGTAGGCTACAGGGTCTTTCGGAAGCTTTCTTT	CASRLQGLSEAFF	TRBJ1-1	TRBV19	-	-
TGTGCCAGCAGTCTCGACAGGTTTTACAATGAGCAGTTCTTC	CASSLDRFYNEQFF	TRBJ2-1	TRBV6-5	-	-
TGTGCCAGCAGCCGGGGCGGGGTCGACAGGACCCCCACAGATACGCAGTATTTT	CASSRGGVDRTPTDTQYF	TRBJ2-3	TRBV7-6	-	-
TGTGCCAGCAGCTTATTAAACACCGGGACTGAAGCTTTCTTT	CASSLLNTGTEAFF	TRBJ1-1	TRBV7-2	-	-
TGTGCCAGCAGCCAAGATCCGGGACTTGCGAACACCGGGGAGCTGTTTTTT	CASSQDPGLANTGELFF	TRBJ2-2	TRBV3-1/TRBV3-2	-	-
TGCGCCAGCAGCTCCGGACAGGGGGCCTATGGCTACACCTTC	CASSSGQGAYGYTF	TRBJ1-2	TRBV5-1	TRBD1	-
TGCGCCAGCAGCTTGGGACAGAACTCCTACAATGAGCAGTTCTTC	CASSLGQNSYNEQFF	TRBJ2-1	TRBV5-1	-	few
TGTGCCAGCAGCCGGGACCTCATTTCCTACAATGAGCAGTTCTTC	CASSRDLISYNEQFF	TRBJ2-1	TRBV5-4	-	-
TGTGCCAGCAGCAACCGGGACAGGGGTACCACTAATGGCTACACCTTC	CASSNRDRGTTNGYTF	TRBJ1-2	TRBV7-2	TRBD1	-
TGTGCCAGCAGAGAGTGGGCCAAAAACATTCAGTACTTC	CASREWAKNIQYF	TRBJ2-4	TRBV6-5	-	-
TGTGCCACCAGTGGGTGGTATGGGGAGCTGTTTTTT	CATSGWYGELFF	TRBJ2-2	TRBV24-1	-	once
TGTGCCAGCAGCTTAAATTCGCGGAATTCACCCCTCCACTTT	CASSLNSRNSPLHF	TRBJ1-6	TRBV11-2	-	-
TGTGCCAGCAGCGGGGCTAGCGGGGGCCGCACAGATACGCAGTATTTT	CASSGASGGRTDTQYF	TRBJ2-3	TRBV5-6	TRBD2	-
TGTGCCAGCAGACAGAACACCGGGGAGCTGTTTTTT	CASRQNTGELFF	TRBJ2-2	TRBV25-1	-	few
TGTGCCAGCAGCCAAGATCTCGAGGCGCCGGGGGAGCAGTTCTTC	CASSQDLEAPGEQFF	TRBJ2-1	TRBV3-1/TRBV3-2	-	once
TGTGCCAGCAGCCCCCAGGGTAGGAACACTGAAGCTTTCTTT	CASSPQGRNTEAFF	TRBJ1-1	TRBV7-2	-	-
TGTGCCAGCAGCCAACAGGCCTATGGAAACACCATATATTTT	CASSQQAYGNTIYF	TRBJ1-3	TRBV3-1/TRBV3-2	-	few
TGTGCCAGCTCACGCACCCCCCCAGGGACTGAAGCTTTCTTT	CASSRTPPGTEAFF	TRBJ1-1	TRBV18	-	-
TGTGCCAGTAGTCCCCGCAGGGGCGCATCGAACACCGGGGAGCTGTTTTTT	CASSPRRGASNTGELFF	TRBJ2-2	TRBV19	-	-
TGTGCCAGCAGCTTGATCGAGGATATGAGCTCTGGGGCCAACGTCCTGACTTTC	CASSLIEDMSSGANVLTF	TRBJ2-6	TRBV5-6	-	few
TGCGCCAGCAGCTTACAGCTTACGGTATACACCGGGGAGCTGTTTTTT	CASSLQLTVYTGELFF	TRBJ2-2	TRBV5-1	-	-
TGTGCCAGCAGTGAAGAGGGAAGCTATGGCTACACCTTC	CASSEEGSYGYTF	TRBJ1-2	TRBV6-1	-	-
TGTGCCACCGGAGGAGCGGGGGCCCGGGAGACCCAGTACTTC	CATGGAGARETQYF	TRBJ2-5	TRBV24-1	TRBD2	-
TGTGCCTGGAGCCGCTCCTATAATTCACCCCTCCACTTT	CAWSRSYNSPLHF	TRBJ1-6	TRBV30	-	-
TGTGCCAGCAGCCCAGGCACAGATACGCAGTATTTT	CASSPGTDTQYF	TRBJ2-3	TRBV7-8	-	once
TGTGCCAGCAGCCCCCGGACACGGCAAGAGACCCAGTACTTC	CASSPRTRQETQYF	TRBJ2-5	TRBV11-1	-	-
TGTGCCAGCAGTCCAGGACAGGGTCGGGACACCATATATTTT	CASSPGQGRDTIYF	TRBJ1-3	TRBV6-5	TRBD1	-
TGTGCCAGCAGTGACCCTCAGGGTCCTGGGGATGAGCAGTTCTTC	CASSDPQGPGDEQFF	TRBJ2-1	TRBV25-1	-	-
TGTGCCAGCAGCACTCGACAGGGGGGAGAGACCCAGTACTTC	CASSTRQGGETQYF	TRBJ2-5	TRBV7-9	TRBD1	-
TGTGCCAGCAGTCAGACCCAAATCAATGAGCAGTTCTTC	CASSQTQINEQFF	TRBJ2-1	TRBV6-5	-	once
TGTGCCAGTAGTATAGAGCGTCAGGCTGTTCATGGCTACACCTTC	CASSIERQAVHGYTF	TRBJ1-2	TRBV19	-	-
TGTGCCAGTAGTCAATCCTCCCGGAGGGACAGGGGATCGGTAACTGAAGCTTTCTTT	CASSQSSRRDRGSVTEAFF	TRBJ1-1	TRBV19	TRBD1	few
TGTGCCAGCAGACTAGCGGGGGGCGGCCCCGGGGAGCTGTTTTTT	CASRLAGGGPGELFF	TRBJ2-2	TRBV7-9	TRBD2	-
TGTGCCAGCAGTTCCCCCAAAGGGCAGGGGTATGGCTACACCTTC	CASSSPKGQGYGYTF	TRBJ1-2	TRBV6-5	-	few
TGTGCCAGCTCACCGGGGCGCGACAATCAGCCCCAGCATTTT	CASSPGRDNQPQHF	TRBJ1-5	TRBV18	-	-
TGTGCCACCAGTGATTTGAACCCGGGACCGGGTTATGCGGAGCTGTTTTTT	CATSDLNPGPGYAELFF	TRBJ2-2	TRBV24-1	-	-
TGTGCCAGCAGCTCCGGGACAGGGGCTTACAATGAGCAGTTCTTC	CASSSGTGAYNEQFF	TRBJ2-1	TRBV3-1/TRBV3-2	TRBD1	-
TGTGCCAGTAAGCAGGGGGCGCGGGGAGGCAATCAGCCCCAGCATTTT	CASKQGARGGNQPQHF	TRBJ1-5	TRBV19	TRBD1	few
TGTGCCAGCAGTGGAGGGCATACAAACACTGAAGCTTTCTTT	CASSGGHTNTEAFF	TRBJ1-1	TRBV25-1	-	-
TGCGCCAGCAGCGGGGGGGGCCGGGAGACCCAGTACTTC	CASSGGGRETQYF	TRBJ2-5	TRBV5-1	-	-
TGTGCCAGCAGCGTGGGTGGGGGGTCGGGGACCCAGTACTTC	CASSVGGGSGTQYF	TRBJ2-5	TRBV9	-	-
TGCGCCAGCAGGTTTGATGCGACAGGGTATCTTACTGGGGCCAACGTCCTGACTTTC	CASRFDATGYLTGANVLTF	TRBJ2-6	TRBV5-1	TRBD1	-
TGTGCCAGCAGCCCCAGGGGAACAACTAATGAAAAACTGTTTTTT	CASSPRGTTNEKLFF	TRBJ1-4	TRBV7-9	-	-
TGTGCCAGCAGTTACTCGAAGGCGGGGGCGTATTTGGAGACCCAGTACTTC	CASSYSKAGAYLETQYF	TRBJ2-5	TRBV6-2/TRBV6-3	-	once
TGTGCCAGCAGACAGGGGGCGAGTCAGCCCCAGCATTTT	CASRQGASQPQHF	TRBJ1-5	TRBV2	TRBD1	-
TGTGCCGGACAGGGGGCAAACCGGGACGGGGAGCTGTTTTTT	CAGQGANRDGELFF	TRBJ2-2	TRBV30	TRBD1	-
TGTGCCAGCGCGTCCTGGGGGCTCACCTATAATTCACCCCTCCACTTT	CASASWGLTYNSPLHF	TRBJ1-6	TRBV27	-	-
TGCGCCAGCAGCTCACTAGCGGGGGCCCAAGAGACCCAGTACTTC	CASSSLAGAQETQYF	TRBJ2-5	TRBV5-1	TRBD2	-
TGTGCCACCGAGGACAGGGGGCGTAATATCGACTATGGCTACACCTTC	CATEDRGRNIDYGYTF	TRBJ1-2	TRBV15	TRBD1	-
TGCGCCAGCAGACTTACAAGGTCAGGAACGCAGTATTTT	CASRLTRSGTQYF	TRBJ2-3	TRBV4-1	-	-